A selection of T cell receptor beta chains follows, all from one sample in a study of CD8 T cells in Susac syndrome. TCRdb re-analysed the immunoSEQ multiplex PCR reads in MiXCR, keeping a single row per CDR3 protein. Among about 130,000 distinct CDR3 sequences listed, roughly 96% were seen once. The specimen was CD4+ T cells from PBMCs. These receptors were obtained from a human donor in good health. The CDR3 runs from the conserved cysteine through the conserved F or W. D genes are given only for firm matches.

d_call: TRBD1
v_call: TRBV20-1
j_call: TRBJ2-7
cdr3_nt: TGCAGTGCCCCAAGGACAGGGGGGCACTACGAGCAGTACTTC
cdr3_aa: CSAPRTGGHYEQYF

d_call: -
v_call: TRBV3-1
j_call: TRBJ2-1
cdr3_nt: TGTGCCAGCAGCCAATTGGGCTATGAGCAGTTCTTC
cdr3_aa: CASSQLGYEQFF

d_call: -
v_call: TRBV7-2
j_call: TRBJ1-5
cdr3_nt: TGTGCCAGCAGCTTCGACCAAGCCAATCAGCCCCAGCATTTT
cdr3_aa: CASSFDQANQPQHF

d_call: -
v_call: TRBV29-1
j_call: TRBJ2-5
cdr3_nt: TGCAGCGGCCGACTCGGGGAGACCCAGTACTTC
cdr3_aa: CSGRLGETQYF

d_call: -
v_call: TRBV5-1
j_call: TRBJ1-1
cdr3_nt: TGCGCCAGCAGCTCCCGACAGGCCCGCACTGAAGCTTTCTTT
cdr3_aa: CASSSRQARTEAFF

d_call: -
v_call: TRBV12-3/TRBV12-4
j_call: TRBJ2-7
cdr3_nt: TGTGCCAGCAGTGGGGATGAGCTTACCTCCTACGAGCAGTACTTC
cdr3_aa: CASSGDELTSYEQYF

d_call: -
v_call: TRBV7-2
j_call: TRBJ2-1
cdr3_nt: TGTGCCAGCAGCAGAGCAGGGTATGAGCAGTTCTTC
cdr3_aa: CASSRAGYEQFF

d_call: -
v_call: TRBV3-1
j_call: TRBJ2-3
cdr3_nt: TGTGCCAGCAGCCAAGATCGGGCTACGCAGTATTTT
cdr3_aa: CASSQDRATQYF

d_call: -
v_call: TRBV29-1
j_call: TRBJ2-3
cdr3_nt: TGCAGCGTTGCAAGCGGGTTCACTACAGATACGCAGTATTTT
cdr3_aa: CSVASGFTTDTQYF

d_call: TRBD2
v_call: TRBV20-1
j_call: TRBJ2-3
cdr3_nt: TGCAGTGCTAGAGATGGGAGGGAGGCGAGCGGCACAGATACGCAGTATTTT
cdr3_aa: CSARDGREASGTDTQYF

d_call: -
v_call: TRBV3-1
j_call: TRBJ2-7
cdr3_nt: TGTGCCAGCAGCCAAGAGAACGAGCAGTACTTC
cdr3_aa: CASSQENEQYF

d_call: TRBD2
v_call: TRBV3-1
j_call: TRBJ2-5
cdr3_nt: TGTGCCAGCAGCCGAGGGACTAGCGGAGAGACCCAGTACTTC
cdr3_aa: CASSRGTSGETQYF

d_call: -
v_call: TRBV29-1
j_call: TRBJ2-7
cdr3_nt: TGCAGCGTTGAGGTAGCACCTTTGCGGGAGCAGTACTTC
cdr3_aa: CSVEVAPLREQYF

d_call: -
v_call: TRBV18
j_call: TRBJ2-7
cdr3_nt: TGTGCCAGCTCACCATCCAGGGCCTACGAGCAGTACTTC
cdr3_aa: CASSPSRAYEQYF

d_call: -
v_call: TRBV29-1
j_call: TRBJ1-1
cdr3_nt: TGCAGCGTTTTGGGCAGTCGGGATGAAGCTTTCTTT
cdr3_aa: CSVLGSRDEAFF

d_call: TRBD1
v_call: TRBV2
j_call: TRBJ1-1
cdr3_nt: TGTGCCAGCAGTGAACATTACAGGGGAGGAGAAGCTTTCTTT
cdr3_aa: CASSEHYRGGEAFF

d_call: -
v_call: TRBV5-1
j_call: TRBJ2-5
cdr3_nt: TGCGCCAGCAGCTTCAACAGGGTCCAAGAGACCCAGTACTTC
cdr3_aa: CASSFNRVQETQYF

d_call: -
v_call: TRBV3-1
j_call: TRBJ2-4
cdr3_nt: TGTGCCAGCAGCCAAGCCATGGGCATTCAGTACTTC
cdr3_aa: CASSQAMGIQYF

d_call: TRBD2
v_call: TRBV20-1
j_call: TRBJ2-7
cdr3_nt: TGCAGTGCTACCGGGACTAGTGAGGCCTACGAGCAGTACTTC
cdr3_aa: CSATGTSEAYEQYF

d_call: -
v_call: TRBV28
j_call: TRBJ2-1
cdr3_nt: TGTGCCAGCAATCAGTGGGAGGGGGTCTACAATGAGCAGTTCTTC
cdr3_aa: CASNQWEGVYNEQFF

d_call: TRBD1
v_call: TRBV20-1
j_call: TRBJ2-7
cdr3_nt: TGCAGTGTTACCGGGACAGGGGGCGGAAGTTCCTACGAGCAGTACTTC
cdr3_aa: CSVTGTGGGSSYEQYF

d_call: TRBD2
v_call: TRBV7-2
j_call: TRBJ2-7
cdr3_nt: TGTGCCAGCAGCCCCCGGGGGGGACGCATCTACGAGCAGTACTTC
cdr3_aa: CASSPRGGRIYEQYF

d_call: TRBD2
v_call: TRBV20-1
j_call: TRBJ2-7
cdr3_nt: TGCAGTGTTAAGGCTAGCGGGAGAGTGAACGAGCAGTACTTC
cdr3_aa: CSVKASGRVNEQYF

d_call: -
v_call: TRBV7-2
j_call: TRBJ1-3
cdr3_nt: TGTGCCAGCATCTCTAGCCCAGGGGCGCCTGGAAACACCATATATTTT
cdr3_aa: CASISSPGAPGNTIYF

d_call: -
v_call: TRBV4-1
j_call: TRBJ2-5
cdr3_nt: TGCGCCAGCAGCGGTCCCACGGAGACCCAGTACTTC
cdr3_aa: CASSGPTETQYF

d_call: -
v_call: TRBV30
j_call: TRBJ1-1
cdr3_nt: TGTGCCTGGAGTCCCTCAGGACTGGGAACTGAAGCTTTCTTT
cdr3_aa: CAWSPSGLGTEAFF

d_call: TRBD2
v_call: TRBV2
j_call: TRBJ2-3
cdr3_nt: TGTGCCAGCAGATCGACTAGCGGGGGAGATACGCAGTATTTT
cdr3_aa: CASRSTSGGDTQYF

d_call: -
v_call: TRBV29-1
j_call: TRBJ1-1
cdr3_nt: TGCAGCGTTGACGTTGGAGGGGCGACTGAAGCTTTCTTT
cdr3_aa: CSVDVGGATEAFF

d_call: TRBD1
v_call: TRBV7-2
j_call: TRBJ2-3
cdr3_nt: TGTGCCAGCAGCCGCGGGACAGGGGGCACAGATACGCAGTATTTT
cdr3_aa: CASSRGTGGTDTQYF

d_call: TRBD2
v_call: TRBV3-1
j_call: TRBJ2-1
cdr3_nt: TGTGCCAGCAGCCAGGCCGGGACTAGCGGGAGTAATGAGCAGTTCTTC
cdr3_aa: CASSQAGTSGSNEQFF

d_call: -
v_call: TRBV12-3/TRBV12-4
j_call: TRBJ2-7
cdr3_nt: TGTGCCAGCAGTTCCCTCACTATCAATTACGAGCAGTACTTC
cdr3_aa: CASSSLTINYEQYF

d_call: -
v_call: TRBV3-1
j_call: TRBJ2-1
cdr3_nt: TGTGCCAGCAGCCTCAGACTAGTAGCCCAGAATGAGCAGTTCTTC
cdr3_aa: CASSLRLVAQNEQFF

d_call: -
v_call: TRBV20-1
j_call: TRBJ2-7
cdr3_nt: TGCAGTGCCTTTCGACTCTACGAGCAGTACTTC
cdr3_aa: CSAFRLYEQYF

d_call: -
v_call: TRBV28
j_call: TRBJ1-5
cdr3_nt: TGTGCCAGCAGAGGCAGGGAAAATCAGCCCCAGCATTTT
cdr3_aa: CASRGRENQPQHF

d_call: -
v_call: TRBV3-1
j_call: TRBJ2-7
cdr3_nt: TGTGCCAGCAGCGCCCGTCAGGGATACGAGCAGTACTTC
cdr3_aa: CASSARQGYEQYF

d_call: -
v_call: TRBV2
j_call: TRBJ1-1
cdr3_nt: TGTGCCAGCAGTGAAGGACTGGGAAGCTTTACTGAAGCTTTCTTT
cdr3_aa: CASSEGLGSFTEAFF

d_call: -
v_call: TRBV14
j_call: TRBJ2-3
cdr3_nt: TGTGCCAGCAGCCAGGTATGGGCGGACCCCACAGATACGCAGTATTTT
cdr3_aa: CASSQVWADPTDTQYF

d_call: -
v_call: TRBV2
j_call: TRBJ2-5
cdr3_nt: TGTGCCAGCAGGACAGAGACCCAGTACTTC
cdr3_aa: CASRTETQYF

d_call: TRBD2
v_call: TRBV27
j_call: TRBJ2-3
cdr3_nt: TGTGCCAGCAGGCAGCGGGAGATTACAGATACGCAGTATTTT
cdr3_aa: CASRQREITDTQYF

d_call: TRBD1
v_call: TRBV2
j_call: TRBJ2-7
cdr3_nt: TGTGCCAGCAGTGAACAGGGGGAGACCTACGAGCAGTACTTC
cdr3_aa: CASSEQGETYEQYF

d_call: TRBD1
v_call: TRBV5-4
j_call: TRBJ2-4
cdr3_nt: TGTGCCAGCAGCTACGGACAGGGGGCTGGAATACTAGCCAAAAACATTCAGTACTTC
cdr3_aa: CASSYGQGAGILAKNIQYF

d_call: -
v_call: TRBV7-9
j_call: TRBJ2-1
cdr3_nt: TGTGCCAGCAGCCGGAATAGCTATGAGCAGTTCTTC
cdr3_aa: CASSRNSYEQFF

d_call: -
v_call: TRBV20-1
j_call: TRBJ2-1
cdr3_nt: TGCAGTGTCGCACTAAGCTCCTACAATGAGCAGTTCTTC
cdr3_aa: CSVALSSYNEQFF

d_call: -
v_call: TRBV28
j_call: TRBJ2-7
cdr3_nt: TGTGCCAGCAGTCGACAGGCGACCACCTACGAGCAGTACTTC
cdr3_aa: CASSRQATTYEQYF

d_call: TRBD2
v_call: TRBV12-3/TRBV12-4
j_call: TRBJ2-7
cdr3_nt: TGTGCCAGCAGTTCGCTGACTAGCGGGAGGTCCTACGAGCAGTACTTC
cdr3_aa: CASSSLTSGRSYEQYF

d_call: TRBD1
v_call: TRBV20-1
j_call: TRBJ2-2
cdr3_nt: TGCAGTGCGCGGACAGGGGCGAACACCGGGGAGCTGTTTTTT
cdr3_aa: CSARTGANTGELFF

d_call: TRBD2
v_call: TRBV19
j_call: TRBJ2-1
cdr3_nt: TGTGCCAGTAGTAAAGGGTCTAGCGGGAGAATCCAACCATTCGTGGGCAATGAGCAGTTCTTC
cdr3_aa: CASSKGSSGRIQPFVGNEQFF

d_call: TRBD2
v_call: TRBV29-1
j_call: TRBJ2-7
cdr3_nt: TGCAGCGTTGGGACTAGCGGGATCTACGAGCAGTACTTC
cdr3_aa: CSVGTSGIYEQYF

d_call: -
v_call: TRBV20-1
j_call: TRBJ1-2
cdr3_nt: TGCAGTGCTAGAGATGCCCGGGAAGGGTATGGCTACACCTTC
cdr3_aa: CSARDAREGYGYTF

d_call: -
v_call: TRBV5-6
j_call: TRBJ2-5
cdr3_nt: TGTGCCAGCAGCCAAGGACAGCTTCCAGGGACCCAGTACTTC
cdr3_aa: CASSQGQLPGTQYF